This TCR beta chain was recorded in a study of blood T cell repertoires in COVID-19. Study-wide context: Samples of COVID-19 (acute and convalescent) were obtained from the United States, Italy and Spain.

Assay used: immunoSEQ multiplex PCR; TCRdb lists only in-frame clones, some missing. The data hold roughly 100,000 clones, with 84% observed a single time. The V end lost 8 bases, the J end lost 4 bases, and 9 bases lay between the germline ends. CDR1 DFQATT and CDR2 SNEGSKA come from the germline V gene (reference sequence). The CDR3 is 11 amino acids. The chain has TRBV20-1 and TRBJ1-3; D unresolved. The sample comprised peripheral blood. The origin of this receptor is a human donor in a cohort sampled during active COVID-19. The CDR3 DNA reads TGCAGTATAATACAGGGAAACACCATATATTTT. As protein: CSIIQGNTIYF.